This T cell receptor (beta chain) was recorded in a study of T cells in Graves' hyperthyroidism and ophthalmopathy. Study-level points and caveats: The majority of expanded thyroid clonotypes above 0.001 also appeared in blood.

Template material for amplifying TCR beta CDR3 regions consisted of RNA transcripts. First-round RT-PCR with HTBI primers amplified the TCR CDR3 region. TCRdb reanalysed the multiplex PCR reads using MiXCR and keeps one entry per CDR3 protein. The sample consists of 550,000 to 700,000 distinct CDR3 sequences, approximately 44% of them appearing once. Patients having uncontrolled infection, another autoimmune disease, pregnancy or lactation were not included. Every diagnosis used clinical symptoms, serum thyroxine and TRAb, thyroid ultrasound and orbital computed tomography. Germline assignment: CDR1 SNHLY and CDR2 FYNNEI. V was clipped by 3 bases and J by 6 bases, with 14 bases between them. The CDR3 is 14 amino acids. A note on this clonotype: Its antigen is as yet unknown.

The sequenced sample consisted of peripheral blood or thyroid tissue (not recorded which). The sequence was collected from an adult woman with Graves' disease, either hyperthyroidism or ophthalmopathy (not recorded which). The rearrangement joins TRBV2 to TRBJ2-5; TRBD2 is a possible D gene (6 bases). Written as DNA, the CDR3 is TGTGCCAGCAGTGAGGAGGGACTGCCGAAGACCCAGTACTTC. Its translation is CASSEEGLPKTQYF.